Described below is a single TCR beta chain sequence and its context. Its cognate antigen is unknown. This record belongs to a study of blood T cells in healthy people across ages. Study-wide background: For every two T cells, template switching captured about one barcoded beta molecule. Points from the study as a whole: There were more naive CD4+ cells and higher diversity in long-lived donors than in aged donors. Nothing was known about donor CMV status, and this possibly confounded expanded clonotype changes.

Combining a sample-barcoded 5' primer with a J-beta primer mix, a second PCR ran for roughly 6 to 11 cycles. Using its own MiXCR run on the 5' RACE reads, TCRdb lists one record per CDR3 protein. The sample includes approximately 600,000 distinct CDR3 sequences, 58% seen only once; the top ten take about two fifths. Each sample yielded at least 6.5 million isolated PBMCs. This clonotype was sampled from a man in his fifties or sixties in good health. The material sequenced was blood.

The CDR3 sequence: CASSKMTGPQETQYF. The CDR3 nucleotides read TGTGCCAGCAGCAAAATGACAGGCCCACAAGAGACCCAGTACTTC. The chain joins TRBV3-1 to TRBJ2-5; D possibly corresponds to TRBD1 (6 bases). Trimming pared 5 bases from V and 2 bases from J, leaving 15 bases between. This CDR3 region has 15 residues. From germline, CDR1 is LGHDT and CDR2 YNNKEL (reference sequence).